The clone carrying this T cell receptor beta chain appeared a few times. Its antigen is as yet unknown. Stated time point: newly diagnosed GD, antithyroid drugs for less than 3 months. TCR sequences were obtained from RNA taken from PBMCs. For TCR beta, libraries came from iRepertoire HTBI primers and Arm-PCR of CDR3 regions. From the multiplex PCR reads, TCRdb called clonotypes with MiXCR, one entry per CDR3 protein. Here the sample spans 350,000 to 450,000 distinct CDR3 sequences, over 15% being singletons. CDR1 GTSNPN and CDR2 SVGIG come from the germline V gene (reference sequence). The CDR3 covers 13 residues. V was trimmed by 0 bases and J by 1 base, leaving 6 bases between them. These data originate in a study of regulatory T cells in long-lasting Graves disease. Study-level points and caveats: Peripheral blood, not thyroid tissue, was the sole material studied.

The same sample was also studied in work on T cells in Graves' hyperthyroidism and ophthalmopathy. That work states: The model anticipated ophthalmopathy a median approximately 6.6 months pre-onset.

This sequence originates from a man in his forties with Graves disease. This chain joins TRBV30 and TRBJ1-1; D ambiguous. The sequenced sample was peripheral blood mononuclear cells (PBMCs), obtained at new diagnosis, from a patient treated with antithyroid drugs. The chain's CDR3 is CAWSVLRNTEAFF. Written as DNA, the CDR3 is TGTGCCTGGAGTGTATTAAGGAACACTGAAGCTTTCTTT.